This record concerns one T cell receptor (beta chain) sequence. Its antigen is as yet unknown. A sample-barcoded 5' primer and a J-beta primer mix were used in a second PCR of roughly 7 to 12 cycles. Each CDR3 protein is one row after TCRdb ran MiXCR on the 5' RACE reads. The sample records 800,000 or so distinct CDR3 sequences, approximately 67% being singletons. The data belong to a study of blood T cells in healthy people across ages. Study-wide points: With naive T cell percentage, TCR beta diversity showed a strong correlation. Per million T cells, the diversity of TCR beta decreased roughly linearly as age advanced.

Germline V gene data show CDR1 as DFQATT and CDR2 as SNEGSKA (reference sequence). The CDR3 has 15 residues. The trim removed 0 bases at V and 2 bases at J, leaving 5 bases unmatched. Isolation yielded PBMCs, at least 7 million per sample, in every case. A minimum of 5 micrograms of total RNA was extracted per sample. The V and J genes are TRBV20-1 and TRBJ2-5; TRBD1 aligns across 8 bases. This clonotype was sampled from a man younger than 40 in good health. The material sequenced was blood. DNA of the CDR3: TGCAGTGCTAGAGACTGGACAGGGAGGCAAGAGACCCAGTACTTC. Translating it yields CSARDWTGRQETQYF.